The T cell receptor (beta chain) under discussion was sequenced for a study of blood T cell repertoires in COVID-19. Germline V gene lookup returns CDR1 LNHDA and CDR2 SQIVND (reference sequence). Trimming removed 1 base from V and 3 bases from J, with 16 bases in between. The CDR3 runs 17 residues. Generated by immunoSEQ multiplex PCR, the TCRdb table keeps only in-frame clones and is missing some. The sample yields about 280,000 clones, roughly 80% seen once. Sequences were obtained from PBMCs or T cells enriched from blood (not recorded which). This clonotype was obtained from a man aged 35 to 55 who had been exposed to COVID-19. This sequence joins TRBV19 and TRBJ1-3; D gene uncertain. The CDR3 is CASSIGTVLLVGNTIYF. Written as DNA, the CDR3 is TGTGCCAGTAGTATAGGAACGGTCCTTTTGGTTGGAAACACCATATATTTT.